This T cell receptor beta chain is from a study of blood T cell repertoires in COVID-19. Study as a whole: Acute-phase and convalescent COVID-19 samples originated in the United States, Italy and Spain. PBMCs, B-cell-depleted T cells, or T cells provided the cDNA or gDNA that made up the material.

Per the original data handling: Scientists estimated how many nucleated cells there were by amplifying reference gene primers. Clones were read by immunoSEQ multiplex PCR, and TCRdb kept only the in-frame ones, dropping some. From that table come the V and J calls and clone size; the DNA was used to work out D and trimming. In the table there are fewer than 250,000 clones, 70% to 90% of which are singletons. The ends lost 3 bases at V and 4 bases at J; junction bases unmatched: 5. This CDR3 region has 15 residues. Germline CDR1 LNHDA, CDR2 SQIVND (reference sequence). The clonotype originates from a middle-aged woman with acute or convalescent COVID-19. J is TRBJ2-1 and V is TRBV19, with 8 bases fitting TRBD1. Source material: peripheral blood. This CDR3 is CASSIPRGLYNEQFF. The CDR3 bases are TGTGCCAGTAGTATTCCCAGGGGGCTATACAATGAGCAGTTCTTC.